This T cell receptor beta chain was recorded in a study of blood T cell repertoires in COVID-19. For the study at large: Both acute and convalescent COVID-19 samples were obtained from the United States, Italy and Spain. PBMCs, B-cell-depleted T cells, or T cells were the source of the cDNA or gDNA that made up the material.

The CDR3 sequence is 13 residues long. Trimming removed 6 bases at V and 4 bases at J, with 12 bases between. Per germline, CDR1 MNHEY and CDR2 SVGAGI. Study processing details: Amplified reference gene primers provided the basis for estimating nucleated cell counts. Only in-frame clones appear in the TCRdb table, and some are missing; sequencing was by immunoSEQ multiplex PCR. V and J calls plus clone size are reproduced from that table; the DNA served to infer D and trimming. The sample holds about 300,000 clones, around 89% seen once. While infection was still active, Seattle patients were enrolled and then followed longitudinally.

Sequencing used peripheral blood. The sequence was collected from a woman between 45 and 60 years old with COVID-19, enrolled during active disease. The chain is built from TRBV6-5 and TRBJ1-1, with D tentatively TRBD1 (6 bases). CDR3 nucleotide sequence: TGTGCCAGCAGACCTCTAGGGGGCACTGAAGCTTTCTTT. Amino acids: CASRPLGGTEAFF.